Reported below is one T cell receptor (beta chain). Its antigen is as yet unknown. The PCR had 60 Vbeta and 13 Jbeta primers. Clones were sequenced by immunoSEQ multiplex PCR, and TCRdb holds only the in-frame ones, with some missing. The sample has 100,000 to 150,000 clones, about 80% seen once; the top ten hold 8.9%. The CDR3 is 14 amino acids. V shed 1 base and J 3 bases; nucleotides not matched to a gene: 1. Germline V CDR1 and CDR2: LNHDA, SQIVND (reference sequence). These data are taken from a study of cytomegalovirus exposure and HLA in healthy donors. Overall study findings and caveats: A prior analysis recorded that most TCR beta V segments were productive about 90% or about 30% of the time.

The source material was PBMCs. The receptor was derived from a man aged 25-40 years in good health and CMV-seropositive. The chain uses TRBV19 and TRBJ2-7; TRBD1 matches 9 bases. CDR3 nucleotides: TGTGCCAGTAGTATAGGGACAGGGGTCTACGAGCAGTACTTC. This encodes CASSIGTGVYEQYF.